This note documents a single T cell receptor beta chain sequence. Its antigen is undetermined. Other DNA sequences of this sample code for an identical CDR3. The sample belongs to a study of shared clonotypes between healthy human individuals. Overall study findings and caveats: When naive CD4 clonotypes were compared across a handful of donors, around 4.6% were shared. Measured sharing among donors was expected to vary with sequencing depth.

Looked up from germline, CDR1 is LNHDA and CDR2 is SQIVND (reference sequence). This CDR3 has 15 amino acids. The J segment lost 2 bases and the V segment lost 6 bases, leaving 7 bases of the junction unmatched. Original processing notes: Without quality scores, immunoSEQ junctional reads could not be filtered like full-length reads. Assay used: immunoSEQ multiplex PCR; TCRdb lists only in-frame clones, some missing. V, J and clone size are taken as reported in that table, and D and trimming were inferred from the DNA itself. The repertoire holds some 1 million clones, with roughly 80% as singletons.

This sequence was found in a man younger than 35 in good health. Source material: memory CD4+ T cells sorted from blood. Subset defined: CD45RA-negative fraction. The V gene is TRBV19, the J gene TRBJ2-5; TRBD1 matches at 9 bases. CDR3 in amino acids: CASSGSGTGQETQYF. CDR3 nucleotide sequence: TGTGCCAGTAGCGGATCCGGGACAGGGCAAGAGACCCAGTACTTC.